The source of this T cell receptor beta chain is a study of blood T cell repertoires in COVID-19. At the level of the study: Samples taken during acute and convalescent COVID-19 were collected in the United States, Italy and Spain. PBMCs, B-cell-depleted T cells, or T cells were the source of the cDNA or gDNA that made up the material.

In the source study's methods: Reference gene primer amplification in the assay estimated nucleated cell counts. Some clones are missing from TCRdb's copy, which holds only in-frame ones; the method was immunoSEQ multiplex PCR. V and J calls plus clone size are reproduced from that table; the DNA served to infer D and trimming. The data hold tens of thousands of clones, with 87% observed a single time. This clone was seen just once. Patients at the Seattle site were enrolled during active infection and followed longitudinally. The V gene lost 4 bases and the J gene lost 0 bases, with 20 bases spanning the gap. This CDR3 is 19 amino acids long. CDR1 is SGHNT and CDR2 is YYREEE in the germline V gene (reference sequence).

The sequenced material came from peripheral blood. This receptor was identified in a man between 35 and 55 years old with COVID-19, enrolled during active disease. The genes are TRBV5-4 and TRBJ2-6; possible D gene TRBD1, 7 bases. The CDR3 here is CASSLTSGGPSSGANVLTF. Here the CDR3 DNA reads TGTGCCAGCAGCCTAACCTCAGGGGGGCCTAGCTCTGGGGCCAACGTCCTGACTTTC.